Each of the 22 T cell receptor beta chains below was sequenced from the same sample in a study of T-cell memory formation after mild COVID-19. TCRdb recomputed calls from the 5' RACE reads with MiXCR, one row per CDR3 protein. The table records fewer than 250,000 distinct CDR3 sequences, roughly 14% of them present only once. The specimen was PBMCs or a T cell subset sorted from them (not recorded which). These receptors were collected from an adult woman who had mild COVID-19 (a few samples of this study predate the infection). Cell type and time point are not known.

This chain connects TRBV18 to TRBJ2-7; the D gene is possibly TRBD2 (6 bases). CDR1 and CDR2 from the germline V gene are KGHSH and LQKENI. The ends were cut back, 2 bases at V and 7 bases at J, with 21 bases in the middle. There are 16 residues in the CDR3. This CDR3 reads CASSPNRGSSRWEQYF. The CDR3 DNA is TGTGCCAGCTCACCAAATCGGGGGTCCAGTCGGTGGGAGCAGTACTTC.

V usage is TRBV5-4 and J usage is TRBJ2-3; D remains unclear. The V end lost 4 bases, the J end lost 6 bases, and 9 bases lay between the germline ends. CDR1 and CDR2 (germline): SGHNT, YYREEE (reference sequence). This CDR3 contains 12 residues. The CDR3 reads CASSQFVDTQYF. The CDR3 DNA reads TGTGCCAGCAGCCAGTTTGTGGATACGCAGTATTTT.

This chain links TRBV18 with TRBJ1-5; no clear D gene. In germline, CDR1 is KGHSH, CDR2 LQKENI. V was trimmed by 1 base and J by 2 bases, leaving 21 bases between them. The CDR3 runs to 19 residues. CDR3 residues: CASSPRAAVGSLGNQPQHF. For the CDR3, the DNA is TGTGCCAGCTCACCACGGGCCGCGGTCGGCTCCCTTGGCAATCAGCCCCAGCATTTT.

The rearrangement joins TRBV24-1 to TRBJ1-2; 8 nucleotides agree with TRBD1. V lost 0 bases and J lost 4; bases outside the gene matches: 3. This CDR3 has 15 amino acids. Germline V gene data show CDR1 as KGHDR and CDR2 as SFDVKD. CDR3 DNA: TGTGCCACCAGTGATTTGAGACAGGGGACCTATGGCTACACCTTC. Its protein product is CATSDLRQGTYGYTF.

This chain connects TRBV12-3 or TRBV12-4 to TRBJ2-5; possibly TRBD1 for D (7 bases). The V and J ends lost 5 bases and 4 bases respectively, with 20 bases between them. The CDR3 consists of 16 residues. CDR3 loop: CASSPGGNLGPETQYF. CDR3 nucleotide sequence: TGTGCCAGCAGTCCAGGGGGGAACCTCGGCCCAGAGACCCAGTACTTC.

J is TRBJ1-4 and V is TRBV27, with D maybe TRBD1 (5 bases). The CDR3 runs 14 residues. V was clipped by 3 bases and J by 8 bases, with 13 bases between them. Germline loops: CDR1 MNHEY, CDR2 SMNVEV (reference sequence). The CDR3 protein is CASSFAPGPEKLFF. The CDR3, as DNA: TGTGCCAGCAGTTTCGCTCCGGGACCCGAAAAACTGTTTTTT.

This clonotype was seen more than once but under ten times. The CDR3, as DNA: TGTGCCAGCAGCTTAGCAAGAACAGGGGCCGGGGAGCTGTTTTTT. It translates to CASSLARTGAGELFF. The chain links TRBV7-8 to TRBJ2-2; 7 nucleotides match TRBD1. Germline CDR1 is SGHVS and CDR2 is FQNEAQ. With V trimmed by 0 bases and J by 6 bases, 4 bases remained unmatched. The CDR3 length is 15 residues.

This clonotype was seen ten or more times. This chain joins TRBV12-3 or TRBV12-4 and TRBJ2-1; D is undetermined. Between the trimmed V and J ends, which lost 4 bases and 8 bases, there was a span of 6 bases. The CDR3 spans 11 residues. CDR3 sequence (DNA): TGTGCCAGCAGTTCTTTAGATGAGCAGTTCTTC. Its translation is CASSSLDEQFF.

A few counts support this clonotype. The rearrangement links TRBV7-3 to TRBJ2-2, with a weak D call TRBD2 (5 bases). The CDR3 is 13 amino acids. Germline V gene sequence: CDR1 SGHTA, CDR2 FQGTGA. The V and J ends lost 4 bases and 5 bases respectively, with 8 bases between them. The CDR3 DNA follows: TGTGCCAGCAGCTCCGGGAAAACCGGGGAGCTGTTTTTT. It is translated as CASSSGKTGELFF. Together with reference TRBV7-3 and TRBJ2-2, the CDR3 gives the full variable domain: GAGVSQTPSNKVTEKGKYVELRCDPISGHTALYWYRQSLGQGPEFLIYFQGTGAADDSGLPNDRFFAVRPEGSVSTLKIQRTERGDSAVYLCASSSGKTGELFFGEGSRLTVL.

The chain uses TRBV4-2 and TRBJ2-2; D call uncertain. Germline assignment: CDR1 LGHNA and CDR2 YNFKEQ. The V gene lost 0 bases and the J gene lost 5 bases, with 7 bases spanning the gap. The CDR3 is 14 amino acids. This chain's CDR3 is CASSQDAVTGELFF. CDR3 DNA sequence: TGTGCCAGCAGCCAAGATGCGGTTACCGGGGAGCTGTTTTTT.

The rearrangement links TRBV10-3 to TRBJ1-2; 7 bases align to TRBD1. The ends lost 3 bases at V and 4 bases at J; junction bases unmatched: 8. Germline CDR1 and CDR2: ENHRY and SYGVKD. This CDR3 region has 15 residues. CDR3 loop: CAISDLTGLLYGYTF. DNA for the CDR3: TGTGCCATCAGTGACTTGACAGGGCTCCTCTATGGCTACACCTTC.

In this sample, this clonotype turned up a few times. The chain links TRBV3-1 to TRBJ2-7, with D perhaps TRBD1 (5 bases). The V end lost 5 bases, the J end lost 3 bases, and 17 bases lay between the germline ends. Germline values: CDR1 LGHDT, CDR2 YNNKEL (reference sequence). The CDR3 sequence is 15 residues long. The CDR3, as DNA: TGTGCCAGCAGCTCTGCATGGACATCTGGCTACGAGCAGTACTTC. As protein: CASSSAWTSGYEQYF.

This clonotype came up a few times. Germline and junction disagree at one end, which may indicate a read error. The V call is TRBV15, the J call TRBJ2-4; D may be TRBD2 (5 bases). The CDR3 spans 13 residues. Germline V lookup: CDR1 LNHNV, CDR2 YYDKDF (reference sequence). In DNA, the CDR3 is TGTGCCACCAGCAGAGATCCCAATGGACTTGGGAACTTC. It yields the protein CATSRDPNGLGNF.

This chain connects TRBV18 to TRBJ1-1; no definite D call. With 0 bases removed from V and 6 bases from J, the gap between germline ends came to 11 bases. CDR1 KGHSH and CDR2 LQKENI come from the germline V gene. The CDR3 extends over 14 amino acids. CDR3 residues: CASSPPEIRAEAFF. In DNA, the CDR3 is TGTGCCAGCTCACCACCGGAGATTCGGGCTGAAGCTTTCTTT. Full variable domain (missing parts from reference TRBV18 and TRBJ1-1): NAGVMQNPRHLVRRRGQEARLRCSPMKGHSHVYWYRQLPEEGLKFMVYLQKENIIDESGMPKERFSAEFPKEGPSILRIQQVVRGDSAAYFCASSPPEIRAEAFFGQGTRLTVV.

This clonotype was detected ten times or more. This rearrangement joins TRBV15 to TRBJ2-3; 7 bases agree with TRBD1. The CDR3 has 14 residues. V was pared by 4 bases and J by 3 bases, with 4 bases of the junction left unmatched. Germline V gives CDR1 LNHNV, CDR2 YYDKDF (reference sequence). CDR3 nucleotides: TGTGCCACCAGCACCCGACAGGGAACAGATACGCAGTATTTT. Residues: CATSTRQGTDTQYF.

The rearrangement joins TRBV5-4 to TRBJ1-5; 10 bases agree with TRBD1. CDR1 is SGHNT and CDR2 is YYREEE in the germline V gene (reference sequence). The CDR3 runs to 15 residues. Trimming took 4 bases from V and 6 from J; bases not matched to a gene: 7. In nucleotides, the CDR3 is TGTGCCAGCAGCCAAGACAGGGGGCAGGGTCAGCCCCAGCATTTT. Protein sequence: CASSQDRGQGQPQHF. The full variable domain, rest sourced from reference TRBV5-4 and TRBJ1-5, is ETGVTQSPTHLIKTRGQQVTLRCSSQSGHNTVSWYQQALGQGPQFIFQYYREEENGRGNFPPRFSGLQFPNYSSELNVNALELDDSALYLCASSQDRGQGQPQHFGDGTRLSIL.

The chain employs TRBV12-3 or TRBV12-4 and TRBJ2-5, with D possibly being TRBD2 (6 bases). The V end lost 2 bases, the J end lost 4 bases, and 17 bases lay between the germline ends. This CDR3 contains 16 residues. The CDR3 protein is CASSLRQASVVETQYF. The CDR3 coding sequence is TGTGCCAGCAGTTTACGGCAGGCTAGCGTGGTAGAGACCCAGTACTTC.

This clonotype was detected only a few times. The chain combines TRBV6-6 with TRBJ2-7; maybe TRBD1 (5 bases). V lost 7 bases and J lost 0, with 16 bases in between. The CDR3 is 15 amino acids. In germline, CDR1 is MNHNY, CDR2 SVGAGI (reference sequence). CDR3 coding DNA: TGTGCCAGCACAATTGGCCAGGGTGGCTCCTACGAGCAGTACTTC. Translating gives CASTIGQGGSYEQYF.

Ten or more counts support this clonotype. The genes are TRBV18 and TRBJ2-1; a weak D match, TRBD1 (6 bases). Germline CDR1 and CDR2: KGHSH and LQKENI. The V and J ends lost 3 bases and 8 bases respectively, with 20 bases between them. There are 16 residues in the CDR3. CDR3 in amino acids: CASSPYLWTARDEQFF. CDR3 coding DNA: TGTGCCAGCTCACCTTATCTATGGACAGCTCGGGATGAGCAGTTCTTC.

CDR3: CSVARDPGGTGELFF. The DNA for the CDR3 is TGCAGCGTTGCAAGGGACCCCGGAGGTACCGGGGAGCTGTTTTTT. The J gene is TRBJ2-2, the V gene TRBV29-1; D possibly uses TRBD1 or TRBD2 (5 bases each). Trimming left V 4 bases short and J 5 bases short, with 17 bases between. Per germline, CDR1 SQVTM and CDR2 ANQGSEA. The CDR3 sequence is 15 residues long.

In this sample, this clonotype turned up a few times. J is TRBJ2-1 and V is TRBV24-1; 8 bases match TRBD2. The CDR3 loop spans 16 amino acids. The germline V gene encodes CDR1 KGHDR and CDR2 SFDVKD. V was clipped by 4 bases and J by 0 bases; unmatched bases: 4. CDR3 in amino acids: CATSDSLADSYNEQFF. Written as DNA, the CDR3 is TGTGCCACCAGTGACTCACTAGCGGACTCCTACAATGAGCAGTTCTTC.

CDR3 nucleotide sequence: TGTGCCAGCAGTTTAGGACAGGGGGCGGGGGGATTAGGGACCCAGTACTTC. This codes for CASSLGQGAGGLGTQYF. V usage is TRBV12-3 or TRBV12-4 and J usage is TRBJ2-5; TRBD1 matches 10 bases. The CDR3 spans 17 residues. V dropped 1 base and J dropped 7; count of bases not matched to a gene: 12.